The clone carrying this TCR beta chain was observed many times. Its antigen is unidentified. The data stem from a study of regulatory T cells in long-lasting Graves disease. Arm-PCR of CDR3 regions with iRepertoire HTBI primers generated TCR beta libraries. TCRdb independently ran MiXCR on the multiplex PCR reads; one entry per CDR3 protein. In the table there are some 250,000 distinct CDR3 sequences, roughly a fifth of which are singletons. The germline V gene encodes CDR1 SGHAT and CDR2 FQNNGV. The CDR3 has 11 residues. Time point here: newly diagnosed GD, antithyroid drugs for less than 3 months. Construction of the TCR library relied on RNA isolated from PBMCs. General observations from the study: Persistent Graves' patients possessed reduced TCR diversity relative to recently diagnosed ones.

The sequence derives from a female donor with Graves disease. V and J are TRBV11-2 and TRBJ2-5; D not certain. The sample here was peripheral blood mononuclear cells (PBMCs), taken at new diagnosis, from a patient treated with antithyroid drugs. CDR3 in DNA: TGTGCTTCAAGTTACGGGGAGACCCAGTACTTC. Its translation: CASSYGETQYF.